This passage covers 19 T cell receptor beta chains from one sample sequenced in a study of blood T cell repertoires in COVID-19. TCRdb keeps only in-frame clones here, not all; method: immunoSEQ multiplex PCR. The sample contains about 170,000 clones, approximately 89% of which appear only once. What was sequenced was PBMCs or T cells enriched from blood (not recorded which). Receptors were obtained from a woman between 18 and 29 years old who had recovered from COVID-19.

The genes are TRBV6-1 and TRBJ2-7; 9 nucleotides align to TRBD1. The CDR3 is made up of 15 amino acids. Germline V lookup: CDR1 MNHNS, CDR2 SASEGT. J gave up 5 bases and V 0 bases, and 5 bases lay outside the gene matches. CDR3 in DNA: TGTGCCAGCAGTGAAGCGGCGACAGGGGGGCACGAGCAGTACTTC. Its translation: CASSEAATGGHEQYF.

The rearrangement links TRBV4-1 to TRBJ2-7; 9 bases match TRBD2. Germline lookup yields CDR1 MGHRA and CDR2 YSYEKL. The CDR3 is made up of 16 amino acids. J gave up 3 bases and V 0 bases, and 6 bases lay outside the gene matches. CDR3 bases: TGCGCCAGCAGCCAAGATCCCAGCGGGAGGTTCTACGAGCAGTACTTC. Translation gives CASSQDPSGRFYEQYF.

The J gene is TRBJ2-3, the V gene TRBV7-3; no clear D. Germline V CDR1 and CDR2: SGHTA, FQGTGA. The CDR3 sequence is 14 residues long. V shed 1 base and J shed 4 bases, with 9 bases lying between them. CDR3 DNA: TGTGCCAGCAGCTTAAGCCTTGAGGCAGATACGCAGTATTTT. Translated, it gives CASSLSLEADTQYF. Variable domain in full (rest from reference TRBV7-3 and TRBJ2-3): GAGVSQTPSNKVTEKGKYVELRCDPISGHTALYWYRQSLGQGPEFLIYFQGTGAADDSGLPNDRFFAVRPEGSVSTLKIQRTERGDSAVYLCASSLSLEADTQYFGPGTRLTVL.

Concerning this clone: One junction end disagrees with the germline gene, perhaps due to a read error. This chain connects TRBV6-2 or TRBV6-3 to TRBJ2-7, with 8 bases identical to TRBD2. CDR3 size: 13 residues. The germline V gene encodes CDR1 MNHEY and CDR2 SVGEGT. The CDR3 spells CASSYPPWGGRTF. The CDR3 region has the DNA TGTGCCAGCAGTTACCCGCCGTGGGGCGGGAGGACGTTC.

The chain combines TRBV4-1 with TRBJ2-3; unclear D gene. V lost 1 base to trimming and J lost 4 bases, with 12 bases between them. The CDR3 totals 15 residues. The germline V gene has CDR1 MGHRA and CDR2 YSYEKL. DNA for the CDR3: TGCGCCAGCAGCCAAGTCGAGAGTCTCGCAGATACGCAGTATTTT. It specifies CASSQVESLADTQYF.

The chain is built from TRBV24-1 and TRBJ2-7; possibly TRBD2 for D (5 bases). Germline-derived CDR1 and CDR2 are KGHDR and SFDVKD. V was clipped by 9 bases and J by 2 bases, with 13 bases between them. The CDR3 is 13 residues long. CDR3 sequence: CATAWPGTYEQYF. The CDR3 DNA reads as TGTGCCACCGCTTGGCCGGGGACCTACGAGCAGTACTTC.

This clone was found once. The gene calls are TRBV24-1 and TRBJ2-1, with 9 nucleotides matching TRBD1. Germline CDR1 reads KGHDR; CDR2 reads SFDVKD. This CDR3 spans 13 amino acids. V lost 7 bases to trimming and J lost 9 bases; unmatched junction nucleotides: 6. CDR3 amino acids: CATSKDRGSEQFF. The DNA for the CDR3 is TGTGCCACCAGCAAGGACAGGGGATCTGAGCAGTTCTTC.

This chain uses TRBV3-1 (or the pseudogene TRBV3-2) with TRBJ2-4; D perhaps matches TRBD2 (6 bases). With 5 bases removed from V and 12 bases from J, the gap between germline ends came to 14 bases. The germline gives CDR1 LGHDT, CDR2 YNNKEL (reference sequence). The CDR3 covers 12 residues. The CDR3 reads CASSSLREDQYF. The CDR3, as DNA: TGTGCCAGCAGCTCCCTCAGGGAGGATCAGTACTTC.

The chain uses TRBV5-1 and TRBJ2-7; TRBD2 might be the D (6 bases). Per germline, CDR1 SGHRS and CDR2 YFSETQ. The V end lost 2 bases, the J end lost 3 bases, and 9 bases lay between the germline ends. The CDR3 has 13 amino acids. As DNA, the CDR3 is TGCGCCAGCAGCTTTGGAGGGAGCTACGAGCAGTACTTC. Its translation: CASSFGGSYEQYF.

The CDR3 loop reads CASQQETGTQPQHF. CDR3 DNA sequence: TGTGCCTCACAACAGGAAACAGGGACTCAGCCCCAGCATTTT. The rearrangement links TRBV2 to TRBJ1-5; perhaps TRBD1 as D (6 bases). The CDR3 consists of 14 residues. The V end was cut by 11 bases, the J end by 6 bases, with 20 bases between. Germline assignment: CDR1 SNHLY and CDR2 FYNNEI.

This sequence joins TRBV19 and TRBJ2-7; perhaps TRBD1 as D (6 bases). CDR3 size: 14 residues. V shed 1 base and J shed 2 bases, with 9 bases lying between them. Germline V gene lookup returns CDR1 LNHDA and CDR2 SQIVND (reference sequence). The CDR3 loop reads CASSIGTDTYEQYF. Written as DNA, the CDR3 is TGTGCCAGTAGTATAGGGACAGATACCTACGAGCAGTACTTC.

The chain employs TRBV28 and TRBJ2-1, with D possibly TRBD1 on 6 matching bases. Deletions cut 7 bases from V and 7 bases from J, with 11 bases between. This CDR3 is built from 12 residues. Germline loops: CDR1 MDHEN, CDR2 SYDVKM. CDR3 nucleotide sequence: TGTGCCAGCACGTCAGGGGTAAATGAGCAGTTCTTC. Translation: CASTSGVNEQFF.

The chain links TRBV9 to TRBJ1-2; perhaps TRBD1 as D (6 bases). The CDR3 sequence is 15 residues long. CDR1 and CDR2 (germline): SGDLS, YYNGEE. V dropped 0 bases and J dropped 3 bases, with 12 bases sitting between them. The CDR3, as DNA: TGTGCCAGCAGCGTAGCAGTGGACAGACACTATGGCTACACCTTC. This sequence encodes CASSVAVDRHYGYTF. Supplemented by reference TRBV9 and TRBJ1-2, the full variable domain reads DSGVTQTPKHLITATGQRVTLRCSPRSGDLSVYWYQQSLDQGLQFLIQYYNGEERAKGNILERFSAQQFPDLHSELNLSSLELGDSALYFCASSVAVDRHYGYTFGSGTRLTVV.

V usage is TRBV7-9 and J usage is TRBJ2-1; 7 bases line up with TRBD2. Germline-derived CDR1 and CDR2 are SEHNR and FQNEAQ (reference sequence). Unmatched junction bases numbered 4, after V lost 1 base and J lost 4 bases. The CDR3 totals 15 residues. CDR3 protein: CASSLGGGSYNEQFF. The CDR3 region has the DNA TGTGCCAGCAGCTTAGGGGGAGGGTCTTACAATGAGCAGTTCTTC. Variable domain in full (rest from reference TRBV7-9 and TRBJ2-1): DTGVSQNPRHKITKRGQNVTFRCDPISEHNRLYWYRQTLGQGPEFLTYFQNEAQLEKSRLLSDRFSAERPKGSFSTLEIQRTEQGDSAMYLCASSLGGGSYNEQFFGPGTRLTVL.

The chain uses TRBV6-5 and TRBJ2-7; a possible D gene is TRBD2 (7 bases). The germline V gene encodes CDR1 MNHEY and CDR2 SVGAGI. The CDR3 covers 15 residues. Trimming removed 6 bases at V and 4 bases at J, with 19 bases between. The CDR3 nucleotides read TGTGCCAGCAGCCTTAGGGGGGGACCCGGGTACGAGCAGTACTTC. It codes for CASSLRGGPGYEQYF.

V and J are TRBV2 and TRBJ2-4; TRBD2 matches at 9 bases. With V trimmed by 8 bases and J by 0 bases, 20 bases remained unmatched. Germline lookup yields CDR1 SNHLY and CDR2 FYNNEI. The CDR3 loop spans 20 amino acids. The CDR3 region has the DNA TGTGCCAGCGGATTCCCAAGGGCTAGCGGGACATTTGGAGCCAAAAACATTCAGTACTTC. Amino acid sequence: CASGFPRASGTFGAKNIQYF.

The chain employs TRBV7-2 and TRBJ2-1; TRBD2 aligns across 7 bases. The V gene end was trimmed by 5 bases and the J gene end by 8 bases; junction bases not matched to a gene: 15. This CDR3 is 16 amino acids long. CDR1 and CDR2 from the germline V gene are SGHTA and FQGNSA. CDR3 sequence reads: CASSVRDYPTGDEQFF. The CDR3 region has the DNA TGTGCCAGCAGCGTCCGGGACTATCCCACGGGCGATGAGCAGTTCTTC. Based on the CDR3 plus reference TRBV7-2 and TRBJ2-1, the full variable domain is GAGVSQSPSNKVTEKGKDVELRCDPISGHTALYWYRQSLGQGLEFLIYFQGNSAPDKSGLPSDRFSAERTGGSVSTLTIQRTQQEDSAVYLCASSVRDYPTGDEQFFGPGTRLTVL.

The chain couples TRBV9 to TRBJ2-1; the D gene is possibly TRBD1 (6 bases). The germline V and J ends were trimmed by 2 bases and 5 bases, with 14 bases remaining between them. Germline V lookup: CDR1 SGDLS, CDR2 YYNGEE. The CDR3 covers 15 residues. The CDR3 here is CASSVFGTRDNEQFF. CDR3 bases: TGTGCCAGCAGCGTCTTCGGGACACGAGACAATGAGCAGTTCTTC. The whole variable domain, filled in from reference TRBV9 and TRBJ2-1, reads DSGVTQTPKHLITATGQRVTLRCSPRSGDLSVYWYQQSLDQGLQFLIQYYNGEERAKGNILERFSAQQFPDLHSELNLSSLELGDSALYFCASSVFGTRDNEQFFGPGTRLTVL.

CDR3: CASSSPSREVHGYTF. The CDR3 coding sequence is TGTGCCAGCAGTTCCCCAAGCAGGGAGGTCCATGGCTACACCTTC. The chain is built from TRBV27 and TRBJ1-2; D possibly corresponds to TRBD1 (5 bases). This CDR3 region has 15 residues. Germline values: CDR1 MNHEY, CDR2 SMNVEV (reference sequence). V gave up 4 bases and J gave up 6 bases, with 18 bases separating them.